This T cell receptor beta chain was recovered during a study of cytomegalovirus exposure and HLA in healthy donors. Findings of the study overall: With further analysis later on, most CMV-associated TCR beta chains appeared HLA-restricted. A later analysis, which compared TCR beta chains of equal frequency, found the HLA-associated ones more clonally expanded.

Donors sampled were nominally healthy, though unrecorded immune exposures were likely. Note on this clone: Its antigen remains unknown.

The PCR employed 60 Vbeta primers together with 13 Jbeta primers. The assay was immunoSEQ multiplex PCR, and TCRdb's table has in-frame clones only and misses some. This sample yields under 35,000 clones, of which approximately 62% are seen a single time; roughly 42% belongs to the top ten. The clonotype comes from a male donor in good health and CMV-seropositive. Sample: PBMCs.

This CDR3 is CASSSSITGQSYEQYF. Written as DNA, the CDR3 is TGTGCCAGCAGTTCATCAATCACGGGACAGTCCTACGAGCAGTACTTC. The rearrangement uses TRBV27 and TRBJ2-7; 7 bases map to TRBD1. CDR1 and CDR2 (germline): MNHEY, SMNVEV (reference sequence). The trim removed 4 bases at V and 1 base at J, leaving 10 bases unmatched. This CDR3 contains 16 residues.